A selection of T cell receptor beta chains follows, all from one sample in a study of blood T cell repertoires in COVID-19. Some clones are missing from TCRdb's copy, which holds only in-frame ones; the method was immunoSEQ multiplex PCR. Among around 100,000 clones listed, roughly nine tenths were seen once. The specimen sequenced was peripheral blood. These receptors all stem from a woman at least 80 years old in a cohort sampled during active COVID-19. Both conserved end residues are part of each CDR3. Fields, in order: J gene, D gene, V gene, clone size, CDR3 protein, CDR3 DNA. A D gene is named only where the DNA matches it firmly. A row's size may be missing; if present it is once, few, many or a size class.

>TRBJ2-3|TRBD1|TRBV2|NA
CASSLGQADSTDTQYF
TGTGCCAGCAGCCTAGGACAGGCGGATAGCACAGATACGCAGTATTTT
>TRBJ2-7|NA|TRBV3-1/TRBV3-2|NA
CASSLAHEQYF
TGTGCCAGCAGCCTAGCCCACGAGCAGTACTTC
>TRBJ1-1|NA|TRBV11-1|NA
CASSLSSMWGSTEAFF
TGTGCCAGCAGCCTCTCCTCGATGTGGGGCAGCACTGAAGCTTTCTTT
>TRBJ2-1|TRBD2|TRBV5-1|NA
CASSLQRGVSYNEQFF
TGCGCCAGCAGCTTGCAGCGGGGGGTCTCCTACAATGAGCAGTTCTTC
>TRBJ2-2|NA|TRBV4-2|NA
CASSPLASNTGELFF
TGTGCCAGCAGCCCATTAGCGTCGAACACCGGGGAGCTGTTTTTT
>TRBJ1-2|TRBD1|TRBV18|NA
CASSPGTGNGYTF
TGTGCCAGCTCACCAGGGACAGGGAATGGCTACACCTTC
>TRBJ2-5|NA|TRBV21-1|NA
CASSKGTRRVKTQYF
TGTGCCAGCAGCAAAGGGACCCGCAGGGTCAAGACCCAGTACTTC
>TRBJ2-2|NA|TRBV30|NA
CAWRPGVTGELFF
TGTGCCTGGAGACCAGGGGTCACCGGGGAGCTGTTTTTT
>TRBJ2-7|TRBD2|TRBV6-6|NA
CASSPGGGRIDEQYF
TGTGCCAGCAGTCCGGGAGGGGGGCGTATCGACGAGCAGTACTTC
>TRBJ2-3|NA|TRBV11-3|NA
CASSPHSGTDTQYF
TGTGCCAGCAGCCCCCATAGCGGCACAGATACGCAGTATTTT
>TRBJ2-3|NA|TRBV18|NA
CASSPGLGSTDTQYF
TGTGCCAGCTCACCAGGTCTAGGCAGCACAGATACGCAGTATTTT
>TRBJ2-1|TRBD2|TRBV29-1|NA
CSVEGSGPHYNEQFF
TGCAGCGTTGAAGGTAGCGGGCCTCACTACAATGAGCAGTTCTTC
>TRBJ1-1|NA|TRBV11-3|NA
CASSASRGGAARAEAFF
TGTGCCAGCAGCGCCTCTCGCGGGGGAGCGGCGAGGGCTGAAGCTTTCTTT
>TRBJ2-5|TRBD2|TRBV5-1|NA
CASSMFREGETQYF
TGCGCCAGCAGCATGTTCCGGGAGGGGGAGACCCAGTACTTC
>TRBJ2-5|TRBD2|TRBV5-4|once
CASSLKTSGAARETQYF
TGTGCCAGCAGCCTCAAGACTAGCGGGGCGGCAAGGGAGACCCAGTACTTC
>TRBJ1-2|TRBD1|TRBV29-1|few
CSVPPGQGYGYTF
TGCAGCGTTCCCCCGGGACAGGGCTATGGCTACACCTTC
>TRBJ1-2|NA|TRBV12-3/TRBV12-4|NA
CASSQGWTYGYTF
TGTGCCAGCAGCCAAGGATGGACATATGGCTACACCTTC
>TRBJ2-7|TRBD1|TRBV28|many
CASSPGTGAAYEQYF
TGTGCCAGCAGCCCCGGGACAGGGGCGGCCTACGAGCAGTACTTC
>TRBJ2-2|TRBD1|TRBV19|NA
CASSRNSGQDTGELFF
TGTGCCAGTAGTAGGAATTCGGGACAGGACACCGGGGAGCTGTTTTTT
>TRBJ2-5|TRBD1|TRBV7-9|few
CASSTWDSLQETQYF
TGTGCCAGCAGCACGTGGGACAGCCTCCAAGAGACCCAGTACTTC
>TRBJ2-7|NA|TRBV7-9|NA
CASSLSLLDRTTYEQYF
TGTGCCAGCAGCTTATCCTTGTTGGACAGAACTACCTACGAGCAGTACTTC
>TRBJ1-2|NA|TRBV24-1|once
CATSEAGGGYTF
TGTGCCACCAGTGAGGCAGGTGGCGGCTACACCTTC
>TRBJ2-1|TRBD1|TRBV6-6|NA
CASTWGTANEQFF
TGTGCCAGCACCTGGGGGACAGCCAATGAGCAGTTCTTC
>TRBJ2-2|NA|TRBV7-9|NA
CASSRFGLSLNTGELFF
TGTGCCAGCAGCCGATTCGGACTCTCATTGAACACCGGGGAGCTGTTTTTT
>TRBJ1-2|NA|TRBV2|NA
CASTERGFNYGYTF
TGTGCCAGCACAGAAAGGGGATTTAACTATGGCTACACCTTC
>TRBJ2-6|NA|TRBV5-1|few
CASSFTGTPGANVLTF
TGCGCCAGCAGCTTTACAGGGACCCCTGGGGCCAACGTCCTGACTTTC
>TRBJ1-2|NA|TRBV25-1|NA
CASSATGYGYTF
TGTGCCAGCAGCGCAACAGGGTATGGCTACACCTTC
>TRBJ1-1|NA|TRBV5-4|NA
CASSLWGVTTEAFF
TGTGCCAGCAGCTTGTGGGGGGTCACCACTGAAGCTTTCTTT
>TRBJ2-1|TRBD2|TRBV28|NA
CASGLLADSRNEQFF
TGTGCCAGCGGGTTGCTAGCGGACTCGAGGAATGAGCAGTTCTTC
>TRBJ1-4|NA|TRBV9|NA
CASSVERGITEKLFF
TGTGCCAGCAGCGTAGAACGGGGGATCACTGAAAAACTGTTTTTT
>TRBJ2-2|NA|TRBV6-2/TRBV6-3|NA
CASSYSVAPTGELFF
TGTGCCAGCAGTTACTCGGTAGCCCCCACCGGGGAGCTGTTTTTT
>TRBJ1-2|NA|TRBV27|NA
CASSPSPGNYGYTF
TGTGCCAGCAGTCCCAGTCCGGGTAACTATGGCTACACCTTC
>TRBJ2-5|NA|TRBV2|few
CASSDWSSVQETQYF
TGTGCCAGCAGTGATTGGTCTAGCGTCCAAGAGACCCAGTACTTC
>TRBJ2-5|TRBD2|TRBV6-5|NA
CASSYGGSNQETQYF
TGTGCCAGCAGTTACGGCGGGAGTAACCAAGAGACCCAGTACTTC
>TRBJ1-2|NA|TRBV3-1/TRBV3-2|NA
CASSQDLNYGYTF
TGTGCCAGCAGCCAAGATCTCAACTATGGCTACACCTTC
>TRBJ2-1|TRBD1|TRBV5-5|NA
CASTIGTANNEQFF
TGTGCCAGCACCATCGGGACAGCCAACAATGAGCAGTTCTTC
>TRBJ2-7|NA|TRBV7-8|once
CASSLAGLPSYEQYF
TGTGCCAGCAGCTTAGCTGGACTACCCTCCTACGAGCAGTACTTC
>TRBJ2-3|NA|TRBV24-1|NA
CATSDLGGTDTQYF
TGTGCCACCAGTGATTTAGGGGGCACAGATACGCAGTATTTT
>TRBJ1-5|NA|TRBV6-5|NA
CASTPPGGPPQHF
TGTGCCAGCACGCCCCCGGGGGGACCGCCCCAGCATTTT
>TRBJ1-1|TRBD1|TRBV7-9|NA
CASSTGQVTTEAFF
TGTGCCAGCAGCACTGGACAGGTAACCACTGAAGCTTTCTTT
>TRBJ2-3|NA|TRBV12-3/TRBV12-4|once
CASSFSAGITQYF
TGTGCCAGCAGTTTTTCGGCGGGTATTACGCAGTATTTT
>TRBJ2-2|TRBD1|TRBV6-2/TRBV6-3|few
CASCRMGQGVTANTGELFF
TGTGCCAGCTGCCGAATGGGACAGGGGGTGACCGCGAACACCGGGGAGCTGTTTTTT
>TRBJ2-1|NA|TRBV18|NA
CASSPIQYNEQFF
TGTGCCAGCTCACCAATACAGTACAATGAGCAGTTCTTC
>TRBJ2-6|TRBD1|TRBV7-9|NA
CASATGTEWIGGANVLTF
TGTGCCAGCGCAACGGGGACAGAGTGGATTGGCGGGGCCAACGTCCTGACTTTC
>TRBJ2-1|NA|TRBV30|NA
CAWSAPPGDGVYRGQFF
TGTGCCTGGAGTGCCCCCCCGGGGGATGGGGTATACAGAGGGCAGTTCTTC
>TRBJ2-3|TRBD2|TRBV30|few
CAWSVLAGSLAQYF
TGTGCCTGGAGTGTACTAGCGGGGTCCCTTGCGCAGTATTTT
>TRBJ1-6|NA|TRBV18|NA
CASSLETGSGSPLHF
TGTGCCAGCTCACTCGAAACAGGATCCGGTTCACCCCTCCACTTT